This T cell receptor beta chain derives from a study of beta chain features in type 1 diabetes. TCRB transcripts that were expressed got sequenced, as all of the isolated RNA had been reverse transcribed. Sequencing used immunoSEQ multiplex PCR; TCRdb keeps in-frame clones, though not all of them. The repertoire has about 340,000 clones, under 8.5% of them found once; the top ten carry around 0.44%. V dropped 5 bases and J dropped 12; count of bases not matched to a gene: 8. This CDR3 is built from 14 residues. Germline CDR1 and CDR2: SQVTM and ANQGSEA. Sequenced material: central memory CD4+ T cells from blood. The chain employs TRBV29-1 and TRBJ2-1; 15 positions agree with TRBD2. The receptor was isolated from a woman younger than 35 in good health. CDR3 nucleotides: TGCAGCGTTCGGACTAGCGGGAGGGTGGTGGGGCAGTTCTTC. This gives the protein CSVRTSGRVVGQFF.